One and the same sample provided the 27 T cell receptor beta chains below, sequenced in a study of T cells in Graves' hyperthyroidism and ophthalmopathy. The TCR beta CDR3 regions underwent amplification using RNA transcripts as the source. The TCR CDR3 was amplified in a first-round RT-PCR using the HTBI primer set. TCRdb independently ran MiXCR on the multiplex PCR reads; one entry per CDR3 protein. The sample records about 510,000 distinct CDR3 sequences, around 13% being singletons. Sequenced input: blood. Receptors originate from a middle-aged woman with Graves' hyperthyroidism.

The J gene is TRBJ1-2, the V gene TRBV5-5, with a tentative D call TRBD1 (5 bases). This CDR3 contains 15 residues. Germline V lookup: CDR1 SGHKS, CDR2 YYEKEE (reference sequence). V lost 0 bases and J lost 5, with 14 bases in between. CDR3 region: CASSLEPTGVYGYTF. CDR3 sequence (DNA): TGTGCCAGCAGCTTGGAACCTACAGGCGTATATGGCTACACCTTC.

This rearrangement joins TRBV30 to TRBJ2-7; 9 positions match TRBD1. Germline V gene data show CDR1 as GTSNPN and CDR2 as SVGIG (reference sequence). The CDR3 has 15 residues. V was pared by 2 bases and J by 5 bases, with 10 bases of the junction left unmatched. The CDR3 region is CAWSNGQGNVHEQYF. DNA of the CDR3: TGTGCCTGGAGTAATGGACAGGGGAATGTCCACGAGCAGTACTTC. The full variable domain, its missing parts supplied by reference TRBV30 and TRBJ2-7, is SQTIHQWPATLVQPVGSPLSLECTVEGTSNPNLYWYRQAAGRGLQLLFYSVGIGQISSEVPQNLSASRPQDRQFILSSKKLLLSDSGFYLCAWSNGQGNVHEQYFGPGTRLTVT.

This clonotype was seen many times. The genes are TRBV20-1 and TRBJ1-2, with TRBD1 identical over 7 bases. CDR3 length: 13 amino acids. Germline V gives CDR1 DFQATT, CDR2 SNEGSKA (reference sequence). CDR3 DNA sequence: TGCAGGCCGCAGGACAGGTCTAACTATGGCTACACCTTC. Residues: CRPQDRSNYGYTF.

This clonotype showed up just a few times. The chain couples TRBV4-1 to TRBJ1-5; D might be TRBD1 (6 bases). Trimming stripped 0 bases from V and 4 bases from J, with 16 bases between. Germline lookup yields CDR1 MGHRA and CDR2 YSYEKL. The CDR3 loop spans 17 amino acids. CDR3 nucleotide sequence: TGCGCCAGCAGCCAAGATATTGGCAGGGGAACTAATCAGCCCCAGCATTTT. This translates into CASSQDIGRGTNQPQHF.

J is TRBJ2-4 and V is TRBV29-1; the D gene is possibly TRBD1 (5 bases). The CDR3 is 13 residues long. V was shortened by 7 bases and J by 4 bases, with 14 bases between the two germline ends. The germline V gene has CDR1 SQVTM and CDR2 ANQGSEA. Written as DNA, the CDR3 is TGCAGCGCCCTAATAGACAGAAAAAACATTCAGTACTTC. This codes for CSALIDRKNIQYF.

This clonotype was detected many times. Here the CDR3 reads CSASRTGEKLFF. The CDR3 DNA sequence: TGCAGTGCCTCCCGGACAGGCGAAAAACTGTTTTTT. The chain carries TRBV20-1 and TRBJ1-4; 7 bases fit TRBD1. J gave up 8 bases and V 6 bases, and 6 bases lay outside the gene matches. The CDR3 has 12 residues. Germline V gene lookup returns CDR1 DFQATT and CDR2 SNEGSKA (reference sequence).

This clonotype has just a few counts. Given a much more abundant clone one base away, this may be a read error. This rearrangement joins TRBV12-3 or TRBV12-4 to TRBJ2-3; TRBD2 aligns across 9 bases. This CDR3 is 15 amino acids long. The V segment lost 3 bases and the J segment 4 bases; nucleotides outside the gene matches: 5. Here the CDR3 reads CASSLAGGAADTQYF. CDR3 DNA: TGTGCCAGCAGTTTGGCGGGAGGGGCTGCAGATACGCAGTATTTT.

The rearrangement links TRBV19 to TRBJ1-6; D possibly corresponds to TRBD1 (6 bases). V was trimmed by 5 bases and J by 5 bases, leaving 13 bases between them. This CDR3 contains 15 residues. The germline V gene has CDR1 LNHDA and CDR2 SQIVND (reference sequence). The CDR3 loop reads CASSPTGSDNSPLHF. CDR3 in DNA: TGTGCCAGTAGTCCAACAGGGAGCGATAATTCACCCCTCCACTTT.

This clonotype was seen at least ten times. The gene calls are TRBV30 and TRBJ2-1, with a weak D call TRBD1 (5 bases). V lost 1 base to trimming and J lost 3 bases, with 7 bases between them. There are 13 residues in the CDR3. Looked up from germline, CDR1 is GTSNPN and CDR2 is SVGIG (reference sequence). The DNA for the CDR3 is TGTGCCTGGAGTGGGGGCATCTACAATGAGCAGTTCTTC. It is translated as CAWSGGIYNEQFF.

Only a few counts were recorded for this clonotype. The chain combines TRBV14 with TRBJ2-7, with 9 bases aligning to TRBD1. The CDR3 is 13 residues long. In germline, CDR1 is SGHDN, CDR2 FVKESK. V dropped 3 bases and J dropped 5; count of bases not matched to a gene: 2. Here the CDR3 reads CASSQGTGNEQYF. CDR3 coding DNA: TGTGCCAGCAGCCAGGGGACAGGGAACGAGCAGTACTTC.

This clonotype was detected only a few times. The chain recombines TRBV6-1 with TRBJ1-6; 8 bases agree with TRBD1. Germline CDR1 reads MNHNS; CDR2 reads SASEGT. CDR3 size: 14 residues. V gave up 10 bases and J gave up 7 bases; unmatched junction bases: 9. This chain's CDR3 is CAIRTGSGNSPLHF. In nucleotides, the CDR3 is TGTGCCATCCGGACAGGGTCAGGAAATTCACCCCTCCACTTT.

This clonotype appeared many times. The chain has TRBV27 and TRBJ2-7; unclear D gene. This CDR3 is built from 14 residues. From germline, CDR1 is MNHEY and CDR2 SMNVEV (reference sequence). Deletions cut 5 bases from V and 0 bases from J, with 11 bases between. CDR3 protein: CASSATRSSYEQYF. The CDR3 DNA sequence: TGTGCCAGCAGTGCAACCCGGAGCTCCTACGAGCAGTACTTC.

This clonotype was seen at least ten times. For the CDR3, the DNA is TGTGCCAGCAGTAAGGAGTATGGGGCGGGATGGTACGAGCAGTACTTC. Translated: CASSKEYGAGWYEQYF. The chain is built from TRBV27 and TRBJ2-7; the D gene is possibly TRBD2 (6 bases). This CDR3 region has 16 residues. Trimming left V 5 bases short and J 4 bases short, with 21 bases between. CDR1 MNHEY and CDR2 SMNVEV come from the germline V gene (reference sequence).

This clonotype was seen a handful of times. This CDR3 reads CAIGEGAGIAGEQYF. The CDR3 DNA sequence: TGTGCCATCGGGGAAGGGGCGGGGATCGCGGGGGAGCAGTACTTC. The chain has TRBV10-3 and TRBJ2-7, with TRBD2 as a possible D gene (6 bases). Germline V lookup: CDR1 ENHRY, CDR2 SYGVKD. The V gene lost 8 bases and the J gene lost 7 bases, with 24 bases spanning the gap. The CDR3 is made up of 15 amino acids.

This clonotype turned up a few times. The V gene is TRBV20-1, the J gene TRBJ1-1, with D unresolved. This CDR3 region has 12 residues. Germline V gene sequence: CDR1 DFQATT, CDR2 SNEGSKA (reference sequence). The V and J ends lost 8 bases and 6 bases respectively, with 16 bases between them. CDR3: CSLVSKSPEAFF. The CDR3 DNA reads TGCAGTCTCGTTAGCAAGAGCCCTGAAGCTTTCTTT.

This clonotype was seen a handful of times. The chain uses TRBV11-2 and TRBJ2-1; D might be TRBD1 (6 bases). The CDR3 covers 15 residues. V lost 4 bases and J lost 1, with 11 bases in between. In germline, CDR1 is SGHAT, CDR2 FQNNGV. CDR3 DNA: TGTGCCAGCAGCTCTACAGGGTATTCCTACAATGAGCAGTTCTTC. Amino acid sequence: CASSSTGYSYNEQFF.

Many counts were recorded for this clonotype. This chain joins TRBV6-1 and TRBJ1-3; perhaps TRBD1 as D (5 bases). This CDR3 has 16 residues. Germline assignment: CDR1 MNHNS and CDR2 SASEGT. V was pared by 7 bases and J by 0 bases, with 16 bases between. The CDR3 loop is CASNAEGLYSGNTIYF. The CDR3 DNA follows: TGTGCCAGCAATGCAGAGGGACTTTACTCTGGAAACACCATATATTTT.

This clonotype appeared many times. The rearrangement joins TRBV2 to TRBJ2-5, with 9 bases aligning to TRBD2. In germline, CDR1 is SNHLY, CDR2 FYNNEI. The V gene end was trimmed by 6 bases and the J gene end by 5 bases; junction bases not matched to a gene: 10. The CDR3 has 15 amino acids. DNA of the CDR3: TGTGCCAGCAGGGCCGGGACTAGCTCTTCTGAGACCCAGTACTTC. Its translation is CASRAGTSSSETQYF. Combining the CDR3 with reference TRBV2 and TRBJ2-5 gives the whole variable domain EPEVTQTPSHQVTQMGQEVILRCVPISNHLYFYWYRQILGQKVEFLVSFYNNEISEKSEIFDDQFSVERPDGSNFTLKIRSTKLEDSAMYFCASRAGTSSSETQYFGPGTRLLVL.

The table lists this clonotype with many counts. The V call is TRBV11-2, the J call TRBJ2-7; 13 positions match TRBD2. V lost 5 bases, J lost 3 bases, and 7 bases stayed unmatched. There are 16 residues in the CDR3. Germline CDR1 reads SGHAT; CDR2 reads FQNNGV. The CDR3 spells CASSTGLAGDNYEQYF. The CDR3 DNA sequence: TGTGCCAGCAGCACAGGACTAGCGGGAGACAACTACGAGCAGTACTTC.

As for this clonotype: Since a much larger clone is just one base distant, this may be a read error. V usage is TRBV6-1 and J usage is TRBJ2-7, with D perhaps TRBD1 (7 bases). The V and J ends lost 1 base and 7 bases respectively, with 14 bases between them. This CDR3 comprises 14 residues. Germline V CDR1 and CDR2: MNHNS, SASEGT. CDR3 in amino acids: CASSEGVRGDEQYF. For the CDR3, the DNA is TGTGCCAGCAGTGAAGGGGTCAGGGGGGATGAGCAGTACTTC.

This clonotype was observed a few times. This CDR3 is CSAGDRGFGYGYTF. Here the CDR3 DNA reads TGCAGTGCTGGTGACAGGGGCTTTGGCTATGGCTACACCTTC. V is TRBV20-1 and J is TRBJ1-2; 8 positions match TRBD1. Germline loops: CDR1 DFQATT, CDR2 SNEGSKA (reference sequence). Trimming at V came to 5 bases and at J to 4 bases, leaving 9 bases not matched to a gene. The CDR3 runs 14 residues.

This clonotype has at least ten counts. The chain carries TRBV9 and TRBJ2-1, with 10 bases matching TRBD2. V lost 4 bases to trimming and J lost 7 bases; unmatched junction nucleotides: 11. CDR1 is SGDLS and CDR2 is YYNGEE in the germline V gene. CDR3 length: 16 residues. The CDR3 spells CASSPQAGGPWNEQFF. The DNA of the CDR3 is TGTGCCAGCAGCCCGCAAGCGGGAGGGCCGTGGAATGAGCAGTTCTTC.

This clonotype has ten or more counts. The chain has TRBV29-1 and TRBJ2-5; TRBD1 agrees at 11 bases. CDR3 length equals 14 residues. With V trimmed by 5 bases and J by 4 bases, 6 bases remained unmatched. Germline V gives CDR1 SQVTM, CDR2 ANQGSEA. In nucleotides, the CDR3 is TGCAGCGTTCTTGGAGGACAGGGGGCAGAGACCCAGTACTTC. This sequence encodes CSVLGGQGAETQYF.

The CDR3 nucleotides read TGCGCCAGCAGCCAAGCCGGGACAGGGAACCCCTACAATGAGCAGTTCTTC. This encodes CASSQAGTGNPYNEQFF. The chain couples TRBV4-1 to TRBJ2-1; 9 positions match TRBD1. The CDR3 has 17 residues. Germline V gene sequence: CDR1 MGHRA, CDR2 YSYEKL. Unmatched junction bases numbered 6, after V lost 1 base and J lost 2 bases.

This sequence joins TRBV20-1 and TRBJ1-6; 9 bases align to TRBD1. V trimming: 6 bases; J trimming: 10 bases; junction bases outside the gene matches: 13. Germline V CDR1 and CDR2: DFQATT, SNEGSKA (reference sequence). CDR3 length: 15 residues. This CDR3 reads CSAGGGQGKGSPLHF. CDR3 nucleotides: TGCAGTGCAGGAGGGGGACAGGGCAAAGGGTCACCCCTCCACTTT.

In its sample, this clonotype was seen a few times. This chain joins TRBV20-1 and TRBJ1-4, with D unresolved. The length of the CDR3 is 13 residues. Trimming stripped 5 bases from V and 7 bases from J, with 14 bases between. Germline loops: CDR1 DFQATT, CDR2 SNEGSKA (reference sequence). CDR3 sequence: CSASWAGSEKLFF. As DNA, the CDR3 is TGCAGTGCTTCTTGGGCGGGTAGTGAAAAACTGTTTTTT.

The chain is built from TRBV19 and TRBJ2-7; D is ambiguous. The CDR3 runs 13 residues. Germline CDR1 is LNHDA and CDR2 is SQIVND (reference sequence). The V and J ends lost 3 bases and 0 bases respectively, with 6 bases between them. CDR3 nucleotide sequence: TGTGCCAGTAGTATGGCTACCTCCTACGAGCAGTACTTC. Translating gives CASSMATSYEQYF.